The clone carrying this T cell receptor (beta chain) was seen just once. This sample is drawn from a study of blood T cell repertoires in COVID-19. Whole-study context: Sites in the United States, Italy and Spain provided acute and convalescent COVID-19 samples. Sample material is recorded as cDNA or gDNA derived from T cells, B-cell-depleted T cells, or PBMCs.

Per the study methods: Amplification with reference gene primers provided the estimates of nucleated cell counts. The data were produced by immunoSEQ multiplex PCR, yet TCRdb's version contains in-frame clones alone and is incomplete. D and trimming were read from the DNA, whereas the V and J calls and clone size are those reported in that table. The table shows tens of thousands of clones, with about three quarters occurring only once. The V segment lost 5 bases and the J segment 6 bases; nucleotides outside the gene matches: 6. CDR3 length: 15 amino acids. CDR1 is MRHNA, CDR2 SNTAGT, per germline. This sequence joins TRBV6-4 and TRBJ2-1; 11 nucleotides match TRBD2. Sequences were obtained from peripheral blood. This clonotype was sampled from a human donor in a cohort sampled during active COVID-19. The CDR3 DNA follows: TGTGCCAGCAGTAAGACTAGCGGGGCCATCAATGAGCAGTTCTTC. The encoded protein is CASSKTSGAINEQFF.